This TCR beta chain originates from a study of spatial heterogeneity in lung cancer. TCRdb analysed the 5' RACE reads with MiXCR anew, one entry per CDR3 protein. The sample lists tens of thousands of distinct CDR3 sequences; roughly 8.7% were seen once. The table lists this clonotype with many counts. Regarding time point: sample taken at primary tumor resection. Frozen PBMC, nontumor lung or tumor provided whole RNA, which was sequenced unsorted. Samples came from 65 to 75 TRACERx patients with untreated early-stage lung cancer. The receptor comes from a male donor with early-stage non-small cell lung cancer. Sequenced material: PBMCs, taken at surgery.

The CDR3 here is CASSSGTGYYNSPLHF. The DNA for the CDR3 is TGTGCCAGCAGCTCCGGGACAGGGTACTATAATTCACCCCTCCACTTT. The chain joins TRBV7-2 to TRBJ1-6, with 9 bases aligning to TRBD1. The trim removed 4 bases at V and 3 bases at J, leaving 4 bases unmatched. Germline CDR1 and CDR2: SGHTA and FQGNSA. The CDR3 is made up of 16 amino acids.